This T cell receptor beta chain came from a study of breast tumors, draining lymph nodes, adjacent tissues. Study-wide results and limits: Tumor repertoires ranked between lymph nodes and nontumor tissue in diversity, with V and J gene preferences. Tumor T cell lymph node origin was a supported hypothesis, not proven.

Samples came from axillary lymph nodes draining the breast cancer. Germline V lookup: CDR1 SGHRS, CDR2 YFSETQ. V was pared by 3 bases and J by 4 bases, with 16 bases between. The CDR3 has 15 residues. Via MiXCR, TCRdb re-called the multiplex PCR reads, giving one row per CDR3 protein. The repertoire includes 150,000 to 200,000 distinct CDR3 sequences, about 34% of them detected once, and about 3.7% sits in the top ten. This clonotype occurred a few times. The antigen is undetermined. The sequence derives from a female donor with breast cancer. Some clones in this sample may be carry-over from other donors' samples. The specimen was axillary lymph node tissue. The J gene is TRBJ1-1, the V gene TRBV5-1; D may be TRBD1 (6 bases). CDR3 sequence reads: CASSYQGGGGTEAFF. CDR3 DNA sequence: TGCGCCAGCAGCTACCAAGGGGGAGGGGGCACTGAAGCTTTCTTT.